What follows describes a single T cell receptor beta chain. Its recognized antigen is unknown. Qualities for individual bases were not recorded, and no much larger clone is one base off. This entry is derived from a study of persistence of HIV-infected CD4 T cells (dated by TCRdb to about 2020). Context from the whole study: CMV- and HIV-1 Gag-responding CD4+ T cells were isolated from ART-treated individuals so that antigen-driven clonal expansion of HIV-1-infected cells could be examined. The median time the participants had spent on suppressive ART was 8 years. Peripheral blood samples of up to roughly 200 mL were obtained at multiple time points, with the exception of a couple of participants, for whom leukapheresis was performed at a single time point. Proviral sequencing was used to assess clonality among infected cells, whereas TCRbeta sequencing gauged the clonality of all cells within each sorted population. Cross-participant TCR cluster analysis included 8 or 9 participants for CMV and more than five participants for Gag. The full study reports these points: Significantly lower TCRbeta richness was observed in CMV- and Gag-responding cells than in anti-CD3/anti-CD28-responding cells, and higher oligoclonality was observed in CMV-responding cells than in CD3/CD28-stimulated and Gag-responding cells. Degenerate expanded CDR3beta sequences were enriched in antigen-responding cells, suggesting convergent selection of CD4+ responses to CMV and Gag. The study involved few individuals and tested only a limited range of antigens. TCR oligoclonality correlated with proviral oligoclonality within the same sorted populations. Bulk TCR analyses could not be restricted to the rare CMV-responding cells that actually carried HIV-1 proviruses.

The immunoSEQ hsTCRB assay version 4, run in survey mode, was used to sequence TCRbeta repertoires from genomic DNA. Genomic DNA was diluted to around 10 ng/uL, using up to roughly 1 ug per sample for TCRbeta sequencing. As for the authors' bioinformatics: TCRbeta data analysis was done in ImmunoSeq Analyzer 3.0, and diversity was calculated on productive nucleotide rearrangements. The improved Chao index was used to estimate lower-bound TCR diversity, and the Gini coefficient was used to estimate clonality using the Immunarch R package. Different nucleotide rearrangements encoding the same CDR3beta amino acid sequence were counted as distinct clonotypes. TCRbeta sequences significantly enriched in antigen-responding cells relative to anti-CD3/anti-CD28-activated cells were identified by differential abundance analysis. GLIPH2 grouped TCRs by predicted peptide-MHC specificity, both within each participant and across combined participant data sets. TCRdb limited this immuneACCESS table to in-frame rearrangements with V and J called. A share of clones is missing; checked studies link under half to unresolved V genes, and the rest is unexplained. The DNA gave D and trimming, while V, J and clone size come from that table. Across this sample there are tens of thousands of clones, with 70% to 80% seen only once. The ten largest clones capture about 3% of the sample.

What the treatment or condition label conveys for this sample: suppressive antiretroviral therapy. Lysates of CMV-infected fibroblasts at 9 to 10 ug/mL were used to stimulate the cells. Memory CD4+ T cells that did not respond, being CD40L-negative, CD69-negative and CD45RO-high, were sorted as memory populations depleted of antigen-responding cells. HIV-1-infected adults in whom suppressive ART had been started during chronic infection were enrolled as participants. Participants had undetectable plasma HIV-1 RNA below 50 copies/mL for at least 4 years. To be included, participants needed a CD4+ T cell count above 400 cells/uL and a positive CMV serology. Before stimulation, PBMCs were isolated using density centrifugation and depleted of CD8+ T cells. CD8-depleted PBMCs were stimulated for about 18 hours with anti-CD28/CD49d costimulation, CD40-blocking antibody and enfuvirtide to prevent new infections. Cell sorting was performed on a Beckman Coulter MoFlo Legacy or XDP sorter, and dead cells were excluded with propidium iodide. For samples with more than one million cells, genomic DNA was extracted with the QIAamp DNA Mini Kit, and for all other samples the Quick-DNA Microprep Kit was used.

The sequence came from an adult man with HIV who was CMV-seropositive. Material: CD4+ T cells sorted from PBMCs after roughly 18-hour stimulation, obtained from a patient who received antiretroviral therapy. In light of the paper, this sample's cell subset or site label describes: CD40L-CD69- CD45RO-high memory CD4 T cells not responding to CMV lysate.

This receptor carries the CDR3 CASSERGNNEQFF. In nucleotides, the sequence is TGTGCCAGCTCGGAGCGGGGTAACAATGAGCAGTTCTTC. The chain couples TRBV18 to TRBJ2-1, and TRBD2 matches 7 of the central bases. The CDR3 contains 13 residues, cysteine and phenylalanine counted. Just the 39-base CDR3 DNA is kept, in frame starting at base 1. Relative to germline, V is missing 6 bases and J is missing 5 bases, with 4 bases of the junction outside any gene match. From the germline V gene, CDR1 is KGHSH and CDR2 is LQKENI. Here the CDR3 is joined to the reference TRBV18 and TRBJ2-1 genes, and the full variable domain is: NAGVMQNPRHLVRRRGQEARLRCSPMKGHSHVYWYRQLPEEGLKFMVYLQKENIIDESGMPKERFSAEFPKEGPSILRIQQVVRGDSAAYFCASSERGNNEQFFGPGTRLTVL.